A selection of T cell receptor beta chains follows, all from one sample in a study of T cell repertoires in cytomegalovirus infection. TCRdb re-analysed the reads in MiXCR, keeping a single row per CDR3 protein. The repertoire includes roughly 630,000 distinct CDR3 sequences, roughly a quarter of them detected once, and 7.5% to 9% sits in the top ten. The source material was CD8+ T cells from PBMCs. The receptors come from a human donor in good health (CMV status not recorded). Some clones in this sample may be carry-over from other donors' samples. Both conserved end residues are trimmed from each CDR3. Each record gives: clone size, V gene, CDR3 protein. The listing skips clone size in some rows; elsewhere it reads once, few, many or a size class.

-,TRBV20-1,SARGGHFNEQF
-,TRBV4-3,ASSQAGQDHYGYT
-,TRBV14,ASSPLGGAIEAF
few,TRBV5-1,ASSLVDSTDTQY
-,TRBV20-1,SARELAGTYEQY
-,TRBV2,ASPDGPGANVLT
-,TRBV2,ASLDPSYEQY
-,TRBV7-4,ASSLREVGQF
many,TRBV7-8,ASSLGTGFNYGYT
many,TRBV7-2,ASSFLPGEQY
-,TRBV7-8,ASSLPGLARETQY
few,TRBV2,ASFRYTDTQY
-,TRBV2,AGEVLGYSEQF
-,TRBV5-1,ASSLGQGRHTQY
many,TRBV7-6,ASSAGGAADEQF
few,TRBV14,ASSQFSATNEKLF
-,TRBV20-1,SAPGLYTDTQY
few,TRBV28,ASFTGSGNTIY
few,TRBV28,ASSGLTGDYGYT
-,TRBV7-6,ASSSGREPGTVSYEQY
many,TRBV6-5,ASSYSGTPDRELF
many,TRBV6-6,ASSVDSHYGYT
many,TRBV7-6,ASSLLAGRVQETQY
many,TRBV19,ASSIPDRVNLLNTGELF
few,TRBV6-2/TRBV6-3,ASRGPYFLYGYT
few,TRBV19,ASSRTGAITEAF
many,TRBV7-6,ASSLAPTDTQY
-,TRBV29-1,SVDGTGGNEQY
-,TRBV20-1,SARDLTQGADTQY
once,TRBV4-2,ASSQEPSQETQY
many,TRBV7-8,ASSILGGVEQY
many,TRBV7-3,ASSLRAGGINEQF
many,TRBV7-8,ASSLNVLGSGYT
many,TRBV28,ASSFGNEETQY
once,TRBV20-1,SARPRDTLIVQY
few,TRBV27,ASSFHGADTQY
once,TRBV12-3/TRBV12-4,ASSEGVWTNYGYT
few,TRBV2,ASRGWTSGGFTDTQY
-,TRBV28,ASSPPGRGANYNERF
many,TRBV4-3,ASSQDRGSTGELF
few,TRBV12-3/TRBV12-4,ASSFAVGPHREERGDNEQF
many,TRBV7-6,ASSLTGGQLSNQPQH
many,TRBV7-6,ASSSQGPSSYNEQF
few,TRBV7-2,ASSTRDPGRLGNTGELF
many,TRBV7-9,ASSTGGQPQH